This T cell receptor (beta chain) was identified during a study of blood T cells in healthy people across ages. Notes on the study in general: Strong correlation was found linking TCR beta diversity to naive T cell percentage. Higher diversity, along with more naive CD4+ cells, distinguished long-lived donors from aged donors.

This clonotype appeared many times. What it binds is not known. The use of a sample-barcoded 5' primer and a J-beta primer mix characterized a second PCR of roughly 6 to 11 cycles. Each cDNA molecule received a tag from a template-switch adaptor that had 12 random nucleotides. Per sample, CDR3-containing paired-end reads numbered at least 2.5 million. MiXCR was run by TCRdb on the 5' RACE reads, yielding one entry per CDR3 protein. The sample carries 1.5 million to 2 million distinct CDR3 sequences, under 30% recorded once. This CDR3 region has 13 residues. The V gene lost 8 bases and the J gene lost 4 bases, with 11 bases spanning the gap.

The rearrangement uses TRBV12-3 or TRBV12-4 and TRBJ1-4; D is possibly TRBD1 (6 bases). The specimen sequenced was blood. This sequence was found in a woman in her twenties or thirties in good health. Here the CDR3 DNA reads TGTGCCAGCGGCGACAGGTTTAATGAAAAACTGTTTTTT. Protein: CASGDRFNEKLFF.